This TCR beta chain was identified in a study of molecular identifiers for immune sequencing clone quantification. This clonotype came up a few times. Previously published methods and listed TCR primers were used for the bulk TCR libraries. MiXCR, applied by TCRdb to the PCR reads, yields one record per CDR3 protein. Found here are about 640,000 distinct CDR3 sequences, just under 20% of them singletons; the top ten hold under 0.95%. Naive CD8 T cells underwent sorting with the CD8+CD4-CCR7+CD45RA+ definition. This sequence originates from a human donor in good health. Some libraries in this study had Jurkat cell RNA spiked in. The sample taken for sequencing was naive CD8+ T cells from blood, with Jurkat cell RNA spiked in. Subset denoted: FACS-sorted CD8+CD4-CCR7+CD45RA+ naive T cells.

CDR3 nucleotide sequence: TGTGCCTGGAGTCGGGGGCGCGGAGAGACCCAGTACTTC. It yields the protein CAWSRGRGETQYF. This chain joins TRBV30 and TRBJ2-5; D tentatively reads TRBD1 or TRBD2 (6 bases each). V was pared by 2 bases and J by 4 bases, with 11 bases between. This CDR3 has 13 amino acids. CDR1 is GTSNPN, CDR2 SVGIG, per germline (reference sequence).